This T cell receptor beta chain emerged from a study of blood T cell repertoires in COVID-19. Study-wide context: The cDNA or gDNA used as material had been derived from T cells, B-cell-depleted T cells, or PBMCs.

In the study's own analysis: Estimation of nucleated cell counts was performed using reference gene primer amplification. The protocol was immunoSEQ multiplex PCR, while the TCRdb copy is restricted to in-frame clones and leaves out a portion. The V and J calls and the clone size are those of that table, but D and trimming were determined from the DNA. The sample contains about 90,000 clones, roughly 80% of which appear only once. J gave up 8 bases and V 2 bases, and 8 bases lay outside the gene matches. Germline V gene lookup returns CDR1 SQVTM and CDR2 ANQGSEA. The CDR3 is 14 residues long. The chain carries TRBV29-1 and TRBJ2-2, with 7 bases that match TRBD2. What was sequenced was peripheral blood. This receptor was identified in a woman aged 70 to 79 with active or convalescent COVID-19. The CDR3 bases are TGCAGCGTTGAAAGAATAAGGGGAGGGGGGGAGCTGTTTTTT. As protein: CSVERIRGGGELFF.